The clone carrying this T cell receptor beta chain was found a few times. The antigen remains unidentified. Sequencing used immunoSEQ multiplex PCR; TCRdb keeps in-frame clones, though not all of them. The sample contains 95,000 to 100,000 clones, around 89% of which appear only once. This sample is part of a study of PD-1 blockade in classical Hodgkin lymphoma. Study-wide results and limits: Those achieving complete response showed baseline diversity like newly diagnosed patients. CD4+ TCR diversity, unlike CD8+, climbed significantly by C4D1.

In every patient, relapse followed autologous stem cell transplantation, while exposure to brentuximab vedotin differed. Germline V gene lookup returns CDR1 SQVTM and CDR2 ANQGSEA. The CDR3 runs to 11 residues. The V end lost 4 bases, the J end lost 1 base, and 4 bases lay between the germline ends. The sequence derives from a human donor with classical Hodgkin lymphoma. The chain uses TRBV29-1 and TRBJ1-1; D call uncertain. The input for sequencing was peripheral blood mononuclear cells (PBMCs), taken before the second cycle of nivolumab. Here the CDR3 DNA reads TGCAGCGTTGGACGGAACACTGAAGCTTTCTTT. Its translation is CSVGRNTEAFF.